A selection of T cell receptor beta chains follows, all from one sample in a study of T cell responses to AZD1222 COVID-19 vaccine. Assay used: immunoSEQ multiplex PCR; TCRdb lists only in-frame clones, some missing. The sample holds 120,000 or so clones, approximately 88% seen once. The sequenced sample was peripheral blood, obtained on day 0 of AZD1222 vaccination. The receptors originated from an adult in good health. CDR3s include the opening cysteine and the closing phenylalanine or tryptophan. A D gene is named only where the DNA matches it firmly. For some rows the clone size is stated as once, few or many, or as a class when expanded; others skip it.

j_call | clone_size | v_call | d_call | cdr3_aa | cdr3_nt
TRBJ1-5 | NA | TRBV18 | NA | CASSPGLPEAQPQHF | TGTGCCAGCTCACCGGGTCTCCCAGAGGCCCAGCCCCAGCATTTT
TRBJ1-2 | few | TRBV7-8 | TRBD1 | CASSLGQGVNYGYTF | TGTGCCAGCAGCCTCGGACAGGGGGTGAACTATGGCTACACCTTC
TRBJ2-1 | NA | TRBV12-3/TRBV12-4 | NA | CASTLRGGNEQFF | TGTGCCAGCACCCTGCGAGGTGGGAATGAGCAGTTCTTC
TRBJ1-1 | few | TRBV30 | TRBD1 | CAWSPPLGQKNTEAFF | TGTGCCTGGAGCCCACCCCTGGGACAGAAGAACACTGAAGCTTTCTTT
TRBJ1-6 | NA | TRBV3-1/TRBV3-2 | NA | CASSPYLDPSSYNSPLHF | TGTGCCAGCAGCCCCTACCTAGATCCTAGCTCCTATAATTCACCCCTCCACTTT
TRBJ2-5 | NA | TRBV18 | NA | CASSPPSGAGQQETQYF | TGTGCCAGCTCACCACCATCTGGTGCAGGGCAGCAAGAGACCCAGTACTTC
TRBJ1-5 | once | TRBV18 | NA | CASSPRKGDQPQHF | TGTGCCAGCTCACCACGGAAAGGGGATCAGCCCCAGCATTTT
TRBJ1-6 | NA | TRBV27 | NA | CASRTGPYNSPLHF | TGTGCCAGCAGGACCGGGCCTTATAATTCACCCCTCCACTTT
TRBJ1-1 | NA | TRBV6-1 | NA | CASSEALLGSTEAFF | TGTGCCAGCAGTGAAGCGCTTCTGGGCAGCACTGAAGCTTTCTTT
TRBJ1-2 | NA | TRBV29-1 | NA | CSVEELTGGEEGHYGYTF | TGCAGCGTTGAAGAATTAACGGGCGGGGAAGAGGGCCACTATGGCTACACCTTC
TRBJ1-3 | few | TRBV5-1 | NA | CASSRRAGRNSGNTIYF | TGCGCCAGCAGCCGCCGAGCGGGCAGAAACTCTGGAAACACCATATATTTT
TRBJ1-5 | NA | TRBV27 | NA | CASSYLGRPQHF | TGTGCCAGCAGTTACCTGGGGCGGCCCCAGCATTTT
TRBJ1-1 | NA | TRBV18 | NA | CASSTLKGNTEAFF | TGTGCCAGCTCAACCTTGAAAGGGAACACTGAAGCTTTCTTT
TRBJ1-1 | NA | TRBV6-5 | NA | CASTGSAGAGPEAFF | TGTGCCAGCACCGGGTCGGCTGGGGCAGGGCCTGAAGCTTTCTTT
TRBJ2-7 | NA | TRBV5-1 | NA | CASRPGGGSSYEQYF | TGCGCCAGCAGGCCAGGGGGCGGGAGCTCCTACGAGCAGTACTTC
TRBJ2-1 | NA | TRBV5-1 | TRBD2 | CARRGGGMTNEQFF | TGCGCCCGCCGGGGGGGCGGGATGACCAATGAGCAGTTCTTC
TRBJ1-2 | NA | TRBV2 | NA | CASRGDENYGYTF | TGTGCCAGCAGGGGCGACGAGAACTATGGCTACACCTTC
TRBJ2-1 | NA | TRBV15 | TRBD2 | CATSRGSSGGYNEQFF | TGTGCCACCAGCAGAGGTTCTAGCGGGGGTTACAATGAGCAGTTCTTC
TRBJ2-5 | NA | TRBV21-1 | NA | CASSTFHNPQETQYF | TGTGCCAGCAGCACCTTTCATAACCCCCAAGAGACCCAGTACTTC
TRBJ1-2 | many | TRBV7-9 | NA | CASSPDIGGYTF | TGTGCCAGCAGCCCGGATATTGGGGGCTACACCTTC
TRBJ1-3 | once | TRBV9 | TRBD1 | CASSNRDSGNTIYF | TGTGCCAGCAGCAACCGGGACAGCGGAAACACCATATATTTT
TRBJ2-3 | NA | TRBV9 | TRBD1 | CASSTSGGNTDTQYF | TGTGCCAGCAGCACTTCAGGGGGAAACACAGATACGCAGTATTTT
TRBJ1-2 | NA | TRBV5-6 | TRBD1 | CASSPWDRGYYGYTF | TGTGCCAGCAGCCCCTGGGACAGGGGGTACTATGGCTACACCTTC
TRBJ1-4 | NA | TRBV30 | NA | CAWSIARVGANEKLFF | TGTGCCTGGAGTATCGCTAGGGTAGGAGCTAATGAAAAACTGTTTTTT
TRBJ1-5 | NA | TRBV7-2 | TRBD1 | CASSLEQGNQPQHF | TGTGCCAGCAGCTTAGAACAGGGGAATCAGCCCCAGCATTTT
TRBJ1-6 | NA | TRBV4-2 | NA | CASSQEDVNSPLHF | TGTGCCAGCAGCCAAGAGGACGTAAATTCACCCCTCCACTTT
TRBJ2-5 | NA | TRBV19 | NA | CASSIRGETQYF | TGTGCCAGTAGTATACGGGGTGAGACCCAGTACTTC
TRBJ1-2 | NA | TRBV10-3 | NA | CAISESNSPSGGYTF | TGTGCCATCAGTGAGTCGAATTCCCCTTCTGGAGGCTACACCTTC
TRBJ2-2 | NA | TRBV6-2/TRBV6-3 | TRBD1 | CASSYSRQGGTGELFF | TGTGCCAGCAGTTACTCGAGACAGGGGGGCACCGGGGAGCTGTTTTTT
TRBJ1-1 | NA | TRBV11-1 | NA | CASSLSRASTEAFF | TGTGCCAGCAGCTTATCCAGGGCCAGCACTGAAGCTTTCTTT
TRBJ2-3 | NA | TRBV24-1 | NA | CATSDSPARGATDTQYF | TGTGCCACCAGTGATTCACCCGCGCGCGGGGCGACAGATACGCAGTATTTT
TRBJ2-7 | NA | TRBV7-2 | TRBD2 | CASSLELAGGYEQYF | TGTGCCAGCAGCTTAGAACTAGCGGGAGGCTACGAGCAGTACTTC
TRBJ1-6 | few | TRBV14 | NA | CASSPGALRSPLHF | TGTGCCAGCAGCCCGGGTGCCTTAAGGTCACCCCTCCACTTT